A single sample gave rise to the 25 T cell receptor beta chains below, sequenced in a study of blood T cell repertoires in COVID-19. The repertoire was sequenced with immunoSEQ multiplex PCR; TCRdb's copy has only in-frame clones and lacks some. The table lists approximately 110,000 clones, roughly 90% of them singletons. The source material was peripheral blood. These receptors were collected from a man aged 45-65 years with COVID-19, enrolled during active disease.

The CDR3 DNA sequence: TGTGCCAGCAGTTCCAGGGGGCGCGAATACGAGCAGTACTTC. Encoded protein: CASSSRGREYEQYF. The chain recombines TRBV6-6 with TRBJ2-7; 8 bases align to TRBD1. This CDR3 region has 14 residues. The V gene's germline CDR1 is MNHNY and CDR2 SVGAGI (reference sequence). Losses at the gene ends were 4 bases for V and 4 bases for J; bases not matched to a gene: 6.

The CDR3 loop reads CASSQGRDQPQHF. CDR3 in DNA: TGCGCCAGCAGCCAAGGTCGGGATCAGCCCCAGCATTTT. The V call is TRBV4-1, the J call TRBJ1-5, with D unresolved. CDR3 length: 13 residues. Germline lookup yields CDR1 MGHRA and CDR2 YSYEKL. V lost 1 base, J lost 5 bases, and 6 bases lay in between.

This rearrangement joins TRBV30 to TRBJ1-1; possible D gene TRBD1, 5 bases. Germline values: CDR1 GTSNPN, CDR2 SVGIG (reference sequence). CDR3 size: 13 residues. Between the trimmed V and J ends, which lost 5 bases and 2 bases, there was a span of 12 bases. Written as DNA, the CDR3 is TGTGCCTGGGTGCGGGGGACCAACACTGAAGCTTTCTTT. This gives the protein CAWVRGTNTEAFF.

The J gene is TRBJ2-7, the V gene TRBV5-1, with a tentative D call TRBD2 (5 bases). Germline V gene lookup returns CDR1 SGHRS and CDR2 YFSETQ. The length of the CDR3 is 15 residues. The ends were cut back, 3 bases at V and 3 bases at J, with 16 bases in the middle. As DNA, the CDR3 is TGCGCCAGCAGCTCGGACTTGCCCGGTTTCTACGAGCAGTACGTC. This encodes CASSSDLPGFYEQYV.

The rearrangement links TRBV15 to TRBJ1-5, with TRBD1 matching over 10 bases. The germline CDR1 and CDR2 sequences are LNHNV and YYDKDF (reference sequence). This CDR3 contains 14 residues. J lost 3 bases, V lost 8 bases, and 4 bases had no gene match. The CDR3 region has the DNA TGTGCCACCTGGACAGGGGGTAACAATCAGCCCCAGCATTTT. Its protein is CATWTGGNNQPQHF.

This sequence joins TRBV7-3 and TRBJ2-7; TRBD2 matches at 7 bases. CDR3 size: 16 residues. Unmatched junction bases numbered 12, after V lost 5 bases and J lost 2 bases. Per germline, CDR1 SGHTA and CDR2 FQGTGA. CDR3 coding DNA: TGTGCCAGCAGCGTGAGAGAGTCTAGCGGTACCTACGAGCAGTACGTC. This gives the protein CASSVRESSGTYEQYV.

The chain combines TRBV7-2 with TRBJ2-2, with TRBD2 matching 8 bases. Germline CDR1 is SGHTA and CDR2 is FQGNSA. The CDR3 is 15 amino acids. The ends lost 5 bases at V and 9 bases at J; junction bases unmatched: 11. In nucleotides, the CDR3 is TGTGCCAGCAGCGTCCCCGGGACTAGTGGCTGGGAGCTGTTTTTT. Its translation: CASSVPGTSGWELFF.

The chain joins TRBV19 to TRBJ2-7; maybe TRBD1 (5 bases). V gave up 7 bases and J gave up 4 bases, with 14 bases separating them. CDR1 LNHDA and CDR2 SQIVND come from the germline V gene (reference sequence). The CDR3 is made up of 13 amino acids. The CDR3 protein is CASNRGSLYEQYV. CDR3 DNA sequence: TGTGCCAGTAATAGGGGATCCTTATACGAGCAGTACGTC.

The CDR3, as DNA: TGTGCCAGCAGCTTGGGGCAAACCAACACTGAAGCTTTCTTT. This translates into CASSLGQTNTEAFF. The chain links TRBV5-4 to TRBJ1-1; D gene ambiguous. V shed 0 bases and J shed 2 bases, with 8 bases lying between them. Germline loops: CDR1 SGHNT, CDR2 YYREEE (reference sequence). This CDR3 region has 14 residues. Variable domain in full (rest from reference TRBV5-4 and TRBJ1-1): ETGVTQSPTHLIKTRGQQVTLRCSSQSGHNTVSWYQQALGQGPQFIFQYYREEENGRGNFPPRFSGLQFPNYSSELNVNALELDDSALYLCASSLGQTNTEAFFGQGTRLTVV.

This clone was seen only a few times. The same CDR3 is also encoded by other DNA sequences in this sample. The chain carries TRBV4-2 and TRBJ2-6, with D hard to call. CDR1 is LGHNA and CDR2 is YNFKEQ in the germline V gene. V lost 0 bases to trimming and J lost 1 base, with 4 bases between them. The CDR3 runs to 15 residues. The DNA of the CDR3 is TGTGCCAGCAGCCAAGACCTGTCTGGGGCCAACGTCCTGACTTTC. Protein product: CASSQDLSGANVLTF.

V usage is TRBV4-1 and J usage is TRBJ1-3; the D is unclear. Per germline, CDR1 MGHRA and CDR2 YSYEKL. Between the trimmed V and J ends, which lost 1 base and 4 bases, there was a span of 11 bases. The CDR3 consists of 15 residues. The CDR3 here is CASSQGGVAGNTIYF. DNA for the CDR3: TGCGCCAGCAGCCAAGGTGGGGTAGCGGGAAACACCATATATTTT.

The chain couples TRBV7-9 to TRBJ2-1; possible D gene TRBD1, 7 bases. This CDR3 spans 15 amino acids. V lost 3 bases, J lost 6 bases, and 15 bases lay in between. The germline V gene has CDR1 SEHNR and CDR2 FQNEAQ (reference sequence). The CDR3 DNA sequence: TGTGCCAGCAGCTTCAGGGGGACTGCTGGCAATGAGCAGTTCTTC. This codes for CASSFRGTAGNEQFF. The full variable domain, its missing parts supplied by reference TRBV7-9 and TRBJ2-1, is DTGVSQNPRHKITKRGQNVTFRCDPISEHNRLYWYRQTLGQGPEFLTYFQNEAQLEKSRLLSDRFSAERPKGSFSTLEIQRTEQGDSAMYLCASSFRGTAGNEQFFGPGTRLTVL.

This clone was counted between two and nine times. The J gene is TRBJ2-1, the V gene TRBV18; TRBD2 is a possible D gene (6 bases). Germline-derived CDR1 and CDR2 are KGHSH and LQKENI. The V and J ends lost 2 bases and 3 bases respectively, with 17 bases between them. CDR3 length: 17 residues. CDR3 bases: TGTGCCAGCTCACCAGGGTTAAGGACTACCCTCTACAATGAGCAGTTCTTC. This gives the protein CASSPGLRTTLYNEQFF.

The chain couples TRBV15 to TRBJ1-3; unclear D gene. CDR3 size: 12 residues. The germline V gene has CDR1 LNHNV and CDR2 YYDKDF (reference sequence). V was shortened by 0 bases and J by 5 bases, with 2 bases between the two germline ends. Here the CDR3 reads CATSRDRNTIYF. The CDR3 DNA is TGTGCCACCAGCAGAGACAGAAACACCATATATTTT.

The rearrangement links TRBV28 to TRBJ1-6; D gene ambiguous. V dropped 8 bases and J dropped 7 bases, with 15 bases sitting between them. The CDR3 totals 14 residues. CDR1 and CDR2 (germline): MDHEN, SYDVKM. Here the CDR3 DNA reads TGTGCCAGCGATTCCGTGCTGAGGAATTCACCCCTCCACTTT. This sequence encodes CASDSVLRNSPLHF.

V is TRBV5-4 and J is TRBJ2-2, with TRBD2 matching 8 bases. V was clipped by 4 bases and J by 11 bases; unmatched bases: 7. CDR1 SGHNT and CDR2 YYREEE come from the germline V gene (reference sequence). This CDR3 is 13 amino acids long. This CDR3 reads CASSVRLATELFF. Written as DNA, the CDR3 is TGTGCCAGCAGCGTAAGACTAGCGACCGAGCTGTTTTTT.

The CDR3 is CASSLTAGVNEQFF. The CDR3 DNA sequence: TGCGCCAGCAGCTTGACTGCGGGAGTGAATGAGCAGTTCTTC. The chain carries TRBV5-1 and TRBJ2-1; 7 nucleotides agree with TRBD2. CDR3 size: 14 residues. CDR1 is SGHRS, CDR2 YFSETQ, per germline. V shed 1 base and J 7 bases; nucleotides not matched to a gene: 5.

The V and J genes are TRBV28 and TRBJ2-2; 11 bases align to TRBD1. Germline CDR1 and CDR2: MDHEN and SYDVKM. The CDR3 length is 15 residues. The V gene end was trimmed by 6 bases and the J gene end by 7 bases; junction bases not matched to a gene: 7. Written as DNA, the CDR3 is TGTGCCAGCAGACCTGGACAGGGGGCATACGGGGAGCTGTTTTTT. Translating gives CASRPGQGAYGELFF.

This clone has just one count. The V and J genes are TRBV5-4 and TRBJ2-3; D perhaps matches TRBD2 (6 bases). Germline-derived CDR1 and CDR2 are SGHNT and YYREEE (reference sequence). Trimming pared 2 bases from V and 2 bases from J, leaving 15 bases between. CDR3 length: 16 amino acids. This CDR3 reads CASSFLLTGLTDTQYF. The CDR3 DNA is TGTGCCAGCAGCTTTCTCCTCACGGGACTCACAGATACGCAGTATTTT.

The chain is built from TRBV4-1 and TRBJ1-4; TRBD1 is a possible D gene (5 bases). Per the germline V gene, CDR1 is MGHRA and CDR2 is YSYEKL. The germline V and J ends were trimmed by 1 base and 0 bases, with 15 bases remaining between them. The CDR3 is made up of 18 amino acids. The CDR3 here is CASSQVFREAATNEKLFF. CDR3 bases: TGCGCCAGCAGCCAAGTTTTCAGGGAAGCCGCAACTAATGAAAAACTGTTTTTT.

The chain carries TRBV7-3 and TRBJ1-1; D possibly corresponds to TRBD1 (6 bases). This CDR3 spans 15 amino acids. Germline values: CDR1 SGHTA, CDR2 FQGTGA. V gave up 5 bases and J gave up 3 bases, with 16 bases separating them. The CDR3: CASSPQQGRDTEAFF. CDR3 coding DNA: TGTGCCAGCAGCCCGCAACAGGGTAGGGACACTGAAGCTTTCTTT.

The V gene is TRBV12-5, the J gene TRBJ2-7, with D hard to call. The germline V gene encodes CDR1 LGHNT and CDR2 FRNRAP. The CDR3 spans 14 residues. V was shortened by 0 bases and J by 3 bases, with 9 bases between the two germline ends. CDR3 DNA: TGTGCTAGTGGTTTGGTTGAGCGAGACTACGAGCAGTACTTC. This codes for CASGLVERDYEQYF.

The V gene is TRBV10-1, the J gene TRBJ2-2; weak D call: TRBD1 (5 bases). This CDR3 has 15 residues. Between the trimmed V and J ends, which lost 5 bases and 0 bases, there was a span of 10 bases. Looked up from germline, CDR1 is WNHNN and CDR2 is SYGVQD (reference sequence). The CDR3 nucleotides are TGCGCCAGCAGTCGTTTAGGGGCGAACACCGGGGAGCTGTTTTTT. This sequence encodes CASSRLGANTGELFF.

The rearrangement uses TRBV11-2 and TRBJ2-3; 7 bases line up with TRBD2. Germline trimming cut 3 bases from V and 2 bases from J; bases unmatched to any gene: 8. Per germline, CDR1 SGHAT and CDR2 FQNNGV. The CDR3 is made up of 16 amino acids. The CDR3 DNA follows: TGTGCCAGCAGCTTCCAGGCGAGCGGGAACACAGATACGCAGTATTTT. It yields the protein CASSFQASGNTDTQYF.

This clone was picked up one time. This chain links TRBV27 with TRBJ2-1, with TRBD2 matching over 7 bases. Germline CDR1 and CDR2: MNHEY and SMNVEV (reference sequence). This CDR3 is 14 amino acids long. The V gene end was trimmed by 5 bases and the J gene end by 10 bases; junction bases not matched to a gene: 11. As DNA, the CDR3 is TGTGCCAGCAGTCCCTGGCTAGCGGCCGTGGAGCAGTTCTTC. Protein: CASSPWLAAVEQFF.